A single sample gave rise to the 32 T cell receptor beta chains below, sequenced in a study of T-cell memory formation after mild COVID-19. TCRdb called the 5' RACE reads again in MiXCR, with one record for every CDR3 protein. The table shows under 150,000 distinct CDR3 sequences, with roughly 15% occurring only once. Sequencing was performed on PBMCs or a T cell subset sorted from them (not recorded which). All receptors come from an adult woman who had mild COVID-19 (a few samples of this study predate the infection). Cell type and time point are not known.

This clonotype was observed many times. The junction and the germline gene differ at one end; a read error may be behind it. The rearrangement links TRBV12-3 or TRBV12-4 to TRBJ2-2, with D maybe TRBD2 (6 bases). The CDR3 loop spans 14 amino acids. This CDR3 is CASSWGLFPGKLFF. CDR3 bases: TGTGCCAGCAGTTGGGGACTTTTTCCCGGGAAGCTGTTTTTT.

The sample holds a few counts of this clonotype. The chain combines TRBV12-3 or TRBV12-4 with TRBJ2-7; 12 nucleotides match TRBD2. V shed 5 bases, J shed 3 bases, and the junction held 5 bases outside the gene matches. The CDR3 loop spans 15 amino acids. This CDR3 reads CASSPRLAGVYEQYF. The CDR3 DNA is TGTGCCAGCAGTCCAAGACTAGCGGGGGTCTACGAGCAGTACTTC.

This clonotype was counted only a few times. The CDR3 spells CATGSDRNQETQYF. CDR3 sequence (DNA): TGTGCCACCGGGTCCGACAGAAATCAAGAGACCCAGTACTTC. The V and J genes are TRBV24-1 and TRBJ2-5; TRBD1 is a possible D gene (5 bases). The CDR3 totals 14 residues. The germline V gene encodes CDR1 KGHDR and CDR2 SFDVKD. Trimming took 9 bases from V and 2 from J, leaving 15 bases between them.

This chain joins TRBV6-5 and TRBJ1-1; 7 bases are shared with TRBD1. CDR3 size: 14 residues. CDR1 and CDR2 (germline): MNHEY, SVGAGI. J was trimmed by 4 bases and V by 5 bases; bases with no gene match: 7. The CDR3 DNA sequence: TGTGCCAGCAGTAGGACAGGAAAAGGCACTGAAGCTTTCTTT. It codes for CASSRTGKGTEAFF.

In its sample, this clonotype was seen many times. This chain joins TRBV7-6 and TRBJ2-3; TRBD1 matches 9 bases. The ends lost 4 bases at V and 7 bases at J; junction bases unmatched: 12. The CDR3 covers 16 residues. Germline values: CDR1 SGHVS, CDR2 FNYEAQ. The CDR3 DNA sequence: TGTGCCAGCAGCTCCAACCGGGACAGGGTTCTTCATACGCAGTATTTT. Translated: CASSSNRDRVLHTQYF. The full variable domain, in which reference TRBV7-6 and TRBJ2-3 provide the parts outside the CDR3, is GAGVSQSPRYKVTKRGQDVALRCDPISGHVSLYWYRQALGQGPEFLTYFNYEAQQDKSGLPNDRFSAERPEGSISTLTIQRTEQRDSAMYRCASSSNRDRVLHTQYFGPGTRLTVL.

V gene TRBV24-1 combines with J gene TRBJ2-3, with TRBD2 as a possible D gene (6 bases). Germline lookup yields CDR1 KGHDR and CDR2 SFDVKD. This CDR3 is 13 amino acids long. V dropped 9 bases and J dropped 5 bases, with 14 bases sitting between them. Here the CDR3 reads CATLTGVQDTQYF. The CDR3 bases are TGTGCCACCCTTACGGGAGTCCAAGATACGCAGTATTTT.

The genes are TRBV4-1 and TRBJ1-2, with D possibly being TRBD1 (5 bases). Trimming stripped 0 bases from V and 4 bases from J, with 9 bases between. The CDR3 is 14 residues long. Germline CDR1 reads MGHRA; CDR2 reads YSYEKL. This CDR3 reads CASSQDGTVYGYTF. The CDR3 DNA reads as TGCGCCAGCAGCCAAGATGGGACGGTCTATGGCTACACCTTC.

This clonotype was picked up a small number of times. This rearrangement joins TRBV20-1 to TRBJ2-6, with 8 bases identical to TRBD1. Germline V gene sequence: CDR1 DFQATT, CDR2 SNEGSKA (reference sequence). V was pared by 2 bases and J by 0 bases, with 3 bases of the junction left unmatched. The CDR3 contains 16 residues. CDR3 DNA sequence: TGCAGTGCTAGAAGGGACAGGTTCTCTGGGGCCAACGTCCTGACTTTC. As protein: CSARRDRFSGANVLTF.

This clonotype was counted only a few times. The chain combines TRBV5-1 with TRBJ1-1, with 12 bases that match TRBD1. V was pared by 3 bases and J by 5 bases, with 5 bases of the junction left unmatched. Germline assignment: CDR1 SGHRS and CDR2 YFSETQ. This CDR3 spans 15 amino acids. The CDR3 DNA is TGCGCCAGCAGCTGGGGGACAGGGGGCAGGACTGAAGCTTTCTTT. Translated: CASSWGTGGRTEAFF. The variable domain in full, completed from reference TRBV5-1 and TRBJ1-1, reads KAGVTQTPRYLIKTRGQQVTLSCSPISGHRSVSWYQQTPGQGLQFLFEYFSETQRNKGNFPGRFSGRQFSNSRSEMNVSTLELGDSALYLCASSWGTGGRTEAFFGQGTRLTVV.

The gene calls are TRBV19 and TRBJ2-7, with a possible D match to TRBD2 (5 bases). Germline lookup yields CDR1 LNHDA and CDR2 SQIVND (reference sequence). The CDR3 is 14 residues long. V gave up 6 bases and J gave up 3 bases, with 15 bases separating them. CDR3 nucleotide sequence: TGTGCCAGTAGCCAGGCTTTCGGGGTCTACGAGCAGTACTTC. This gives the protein CASSQAFGVYEQYF.

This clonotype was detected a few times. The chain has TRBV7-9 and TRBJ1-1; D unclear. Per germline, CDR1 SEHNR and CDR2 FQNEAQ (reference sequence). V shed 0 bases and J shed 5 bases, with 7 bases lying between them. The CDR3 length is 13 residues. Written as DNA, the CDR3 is TGTGCCAGCAGCTTAGCATTCCGGACTGAAGCTTTCTTT. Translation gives CASSLAFRTEAFF.

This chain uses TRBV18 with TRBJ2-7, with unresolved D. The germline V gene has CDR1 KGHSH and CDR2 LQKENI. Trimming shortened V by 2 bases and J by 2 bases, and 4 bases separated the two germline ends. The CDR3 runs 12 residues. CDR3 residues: CASSPTTYEQYF. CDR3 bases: TGTGCCAGCTCACCAACAACCTACGAGCAGTACTTC.

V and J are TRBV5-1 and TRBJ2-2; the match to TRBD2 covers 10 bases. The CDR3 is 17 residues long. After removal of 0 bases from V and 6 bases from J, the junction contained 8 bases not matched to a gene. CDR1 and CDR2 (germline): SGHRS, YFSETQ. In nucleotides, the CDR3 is TGCGCCAGCAGCTTGGGCCCCGGACTAGCGGCAGCCGGGGAGCTGTTTTTT. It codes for CASSLGPGLAAAGELFF.

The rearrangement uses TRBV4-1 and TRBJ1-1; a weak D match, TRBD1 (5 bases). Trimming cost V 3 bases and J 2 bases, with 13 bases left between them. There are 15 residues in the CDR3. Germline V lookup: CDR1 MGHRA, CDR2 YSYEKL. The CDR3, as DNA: TGCGCCAGCAGCCAGGGGGGGGGGTTCAACACTGAAGCTTTCTTT. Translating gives CASSQGGGFNTEAFF.

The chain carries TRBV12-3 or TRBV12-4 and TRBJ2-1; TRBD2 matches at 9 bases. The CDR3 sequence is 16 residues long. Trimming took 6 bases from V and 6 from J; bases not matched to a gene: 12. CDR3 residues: CASSPNSGGNLNEQFF. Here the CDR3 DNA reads TGTGCCAGCAGCCCCAACAGCGGGGGGAATCTCAATGAGCAGTTCTTC.

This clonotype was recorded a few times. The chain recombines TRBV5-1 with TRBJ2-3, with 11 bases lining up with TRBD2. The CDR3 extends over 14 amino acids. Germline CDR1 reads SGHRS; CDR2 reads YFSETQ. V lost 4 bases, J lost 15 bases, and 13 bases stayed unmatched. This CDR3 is CASSPQTSGTGLYF. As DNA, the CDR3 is TGCGCCAGCAGCCCGCAGACTAGCGGGACGGGGTTATATTTT.

The CDR3: CASTLGQSNQPQHF. The CDR3 DNA reads as TGTGCCAGCACCCTGGGACAGTCGAATCAGCCCCAGCATTTT. The chain is built from TRBV2 and TRBJ1-5; 7 nucleotides agree with TRBD1. Losses at the gene ends were 7 bases for V and 4 bases for J; bases not matched to a gene: 7. The CDR3 is 14 residues long. Per the germline V gene, CDR1 is SNHLY and CDR2 is FYNNEI.

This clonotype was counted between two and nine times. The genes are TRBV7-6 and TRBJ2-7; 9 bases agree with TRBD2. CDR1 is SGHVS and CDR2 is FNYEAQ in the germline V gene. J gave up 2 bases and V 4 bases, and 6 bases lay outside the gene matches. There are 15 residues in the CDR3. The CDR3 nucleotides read TGTGCCAGCAGCTCAAATCAGCGGGGGGCCTACGAGCAGTACTTC. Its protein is CASSSNQRGAYEQYF.

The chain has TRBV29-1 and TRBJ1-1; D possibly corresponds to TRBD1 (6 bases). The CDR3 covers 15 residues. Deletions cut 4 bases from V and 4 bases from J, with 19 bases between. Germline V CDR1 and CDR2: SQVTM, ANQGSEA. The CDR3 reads CSVVRTQGWGTEAFF. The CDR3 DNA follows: TGCAGCGTTGTTCGCACCCAGGGGTGGGGCACTGAAGCTTTCTTT.

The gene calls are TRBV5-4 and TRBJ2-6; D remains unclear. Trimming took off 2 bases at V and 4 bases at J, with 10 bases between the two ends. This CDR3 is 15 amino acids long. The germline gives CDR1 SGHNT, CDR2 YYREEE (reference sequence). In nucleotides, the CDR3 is TGTGCCAGCAGCTTAAATCTGTTGGGGGCCAACGTCCTGACTTTC. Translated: CASSLNLLGANVLTF.

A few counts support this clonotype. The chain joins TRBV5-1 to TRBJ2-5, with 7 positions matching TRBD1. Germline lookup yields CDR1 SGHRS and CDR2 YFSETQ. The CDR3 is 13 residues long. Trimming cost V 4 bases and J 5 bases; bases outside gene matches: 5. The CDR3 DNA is TGCGCCAGCAGCATGATACAGGGGGAGACCCAGTACTTC. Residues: CASSMIQGETQYF.

CDR3 DNA sequence: TGCGCCAGCAGCTACACAGGGGCTTCGACTGAAGCTTTCTTT. Protein product: CASSYTGASTEAFF. The genes are TRBV5-1 and TRBJ1-1; 7 bases align to TRBD1. J was trimmed by 5 bases and V by 3 bases; bases with no gene match: 7. The CDR3 spans 14 residues. The germline CDR1 and CDR2 sequences are SGHRS and YFSETQ.

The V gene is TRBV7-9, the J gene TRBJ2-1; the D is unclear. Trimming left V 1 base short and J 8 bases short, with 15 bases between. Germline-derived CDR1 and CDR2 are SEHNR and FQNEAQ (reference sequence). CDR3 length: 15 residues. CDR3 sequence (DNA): TGTGCCAGCAGCTTAGTTTTTGTACGGGTGGATGAGCAGTTCTTC. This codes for CASSLVFVRVDEQFF.

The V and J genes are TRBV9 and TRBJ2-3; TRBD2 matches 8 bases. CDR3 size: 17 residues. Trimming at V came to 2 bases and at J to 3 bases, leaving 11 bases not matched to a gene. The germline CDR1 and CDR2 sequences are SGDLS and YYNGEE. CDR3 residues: CASSVAPSGSGTDTQYF. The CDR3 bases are TGTGCCAGCAGCGTTGCACCGAGCGGGAGCGGTACAGATACGCAGTATTTT.

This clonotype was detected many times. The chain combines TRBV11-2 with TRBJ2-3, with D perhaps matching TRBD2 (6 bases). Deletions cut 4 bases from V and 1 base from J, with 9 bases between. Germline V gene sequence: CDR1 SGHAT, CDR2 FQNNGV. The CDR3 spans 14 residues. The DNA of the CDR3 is TGTGCCAGCAGCTCGGACTACCGCACAGATACGCAGTATTTT. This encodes CASSSDYRTDTQYF.

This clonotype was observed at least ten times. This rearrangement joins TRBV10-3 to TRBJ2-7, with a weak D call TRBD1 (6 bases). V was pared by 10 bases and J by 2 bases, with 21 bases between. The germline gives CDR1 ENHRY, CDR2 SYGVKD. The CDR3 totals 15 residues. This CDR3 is CATMGRRTEAYEQYF. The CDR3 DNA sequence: TGTGCCACGATGGGGCGTCGGACAGAGGCCTACGAGCAGTACTTC.

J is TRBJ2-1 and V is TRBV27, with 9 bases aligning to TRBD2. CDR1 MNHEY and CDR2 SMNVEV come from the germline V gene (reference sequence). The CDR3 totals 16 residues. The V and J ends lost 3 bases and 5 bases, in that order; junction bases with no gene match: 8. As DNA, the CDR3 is TGTGCCAGCAGTTTGGCTAGCGGGACGGCCCACAATGAGCAGTTCTTC. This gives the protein CASSLASGTAHNEQFF.

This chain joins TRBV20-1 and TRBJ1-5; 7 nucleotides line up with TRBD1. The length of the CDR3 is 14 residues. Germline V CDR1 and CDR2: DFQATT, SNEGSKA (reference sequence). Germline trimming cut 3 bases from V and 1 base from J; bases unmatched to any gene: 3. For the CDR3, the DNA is TGCAGTGCTAGTGGCAGGGGGAGCAATCAGCCCCAGCATTTT. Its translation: CSASGRGSNQPQHF.

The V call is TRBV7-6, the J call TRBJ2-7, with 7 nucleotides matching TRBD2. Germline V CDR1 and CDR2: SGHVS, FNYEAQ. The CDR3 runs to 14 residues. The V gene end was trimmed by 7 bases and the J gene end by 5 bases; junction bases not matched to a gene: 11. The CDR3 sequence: CASTLGGGGHEQYF. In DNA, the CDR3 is TGTGCCAGCACCTTGGGGGGGGGTGGCCACGAGCAGTACTTC.

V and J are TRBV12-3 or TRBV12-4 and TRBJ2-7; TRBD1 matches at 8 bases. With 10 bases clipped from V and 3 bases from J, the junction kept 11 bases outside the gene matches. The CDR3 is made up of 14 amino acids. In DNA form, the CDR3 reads TGTGCCACCATGGTCGCAGGGGGCTTCTACGAGCAGTACTTC. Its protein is CATMVAGGFYEQYF.

This CDR3 reads CASSEWGTGRDYEQYF. The DNA for the CDR3 is TGTGCCAGCAGTGAATGGGGGACAGGCCGGGACTACGAGCAGTACTTC. The chain links TRBV25-1 to TRBJ2-7; 8 bases map to TRBD1. CDR3 length: 16 amino acids. Germline lookup yields CDR1 MGHDK and CDR2 SYGVNS. J was trimmed by 3 bases and V by 1 base; bases with no gene match: 8.

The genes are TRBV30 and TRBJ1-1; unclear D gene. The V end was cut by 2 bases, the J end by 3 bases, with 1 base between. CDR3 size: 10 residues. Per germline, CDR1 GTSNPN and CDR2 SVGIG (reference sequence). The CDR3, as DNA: TGTGCCTGGAGTTACACTGAAGCTTTCTTT. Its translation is CAWSYTEAFF. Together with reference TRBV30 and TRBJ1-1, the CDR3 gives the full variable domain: SQTIHQWPATLVQPVGSPLSLECTVEGTSNPNLYWYRQAAGRGLQLLFYSVGIGQISSEVPQNLSASRPQDRQFILSSKKLLLSDSGFYLCAWSYTEAFFGQGTRLTVV.